Sequencing of this T cell receptor (beta chain) was carried out in a study of T cell responses to AZD1222 COVID-19 vaccine. From germline, CDR1 is SGDLS and CDR2 YYNGEE. The V end lost 3 bases, the J end lost 3 bases, and 18 bases lay between the germline ends. There are 16 residues in the CDR3. Of note for this clone: What it binds is not known.

Measured with immunoSEQ multiplex PCR; TCRdb has only the in-frame clones, and not every one. The table shows just over 80,000 clones, with just under 90% occurring only once. Whole-study results and caveats: Following two doses of AZD1222, Spike-specific TCR breadth and depth rose. All repertoire sampling was performed exclusively after the peak T cell response. Only five or six AZD1222 recipients were seropositive at baseline.

The TCR comes from an adult in good health. The specimen comprised peripheral blood, sampled on day 0 of AZD1222 vaccination. The chain recombines TRBV9 with TRBJ1-2, with D perhaps TRBD1 (5 bases). CDR3 sequence (DNA): TGTGCCAGCAGCGAGGCGTTGGGGCATGGCGACTATGGCTACACCTTC. The encoded protein is CASSEALGHGDYGYTF.